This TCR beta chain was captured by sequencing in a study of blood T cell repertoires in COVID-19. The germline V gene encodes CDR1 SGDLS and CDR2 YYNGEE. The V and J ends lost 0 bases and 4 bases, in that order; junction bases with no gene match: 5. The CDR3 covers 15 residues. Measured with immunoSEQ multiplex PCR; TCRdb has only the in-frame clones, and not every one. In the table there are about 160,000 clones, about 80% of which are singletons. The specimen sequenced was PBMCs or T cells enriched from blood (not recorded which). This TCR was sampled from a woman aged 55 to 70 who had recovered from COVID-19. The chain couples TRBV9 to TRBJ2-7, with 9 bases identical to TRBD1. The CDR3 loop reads CASSVGGTGSYEQYF. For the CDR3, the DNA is TGTGCCAGCAGCGTAGGAGGGACAGGGTCTTACGAGCAGTACTTC.